The clone carrying this TCR beta chain occurred a few times. Its antigen is not known. Tumor samples used roughly 20-55 mg of diced tissue. These data are taken from a study of early stage breast cancer tumors. Study outcomes and limitations: Compared with adjacent normal breast, tumors showed 2 to 2.5-fold denser, more clonal T cells. In most of the 16 patients, blood comparison separated tumor from normal breast. Commonly generated sequences made up most enriched TCRB sequences shared between patients.

Profiled with immunoSEQ multiplex PCR; TCRdb holds only in-frame clones, not every one. The sample shows some 4,000 clones, under 80% of them seen only once. Per the germline V gene, CDR1 is SQVTM and CDR2 is ANQGSEA. Trimming pared 4 bases from V and 7 bases from J, leaving 11 bases between. The CDR3 consists of 11 residues. The specimen was breast tumor tissue. The chain couples TRBV29-1 to TRBJ2-7; no clear D gene. This sequence originates from a person aged 40 to 49 with breast cancer. CDR3 region: CSVGLLGEQYF. The CDR3 DNA sequence: TGCAGCGTTGGCTTGTTGGGAGAGCAGTACTTC.